Listed here is a single T cell receptor (beta chain). This CDR3 is 14 amino acids long. The V end was cut by 4 bases, the J end by 5 bases, with 15 bases between. Germline-derived CDR1 and CDR2 are SGHDT and YYEEEE. Each CDR3 protein gets one entry after TCRdb re-called the RT-PCR reads with MiXCR. The sample shows approximately 720,000 distinct CDR3 sequences, approximately 15% of them seen only once. This chain connects TRBV5-6 to TRBJ2-5; no definite D call. The receptor comes from a female donor in good health, serving as a healthy control. Material: memory CD4+ T cells from blood. DNA of the CDR3: TGTGCCAGCAGCAGCCCAAAGGGCCCGGAGACCCAGTACTTC. Amino acids: CASSSPKGPETQYF.